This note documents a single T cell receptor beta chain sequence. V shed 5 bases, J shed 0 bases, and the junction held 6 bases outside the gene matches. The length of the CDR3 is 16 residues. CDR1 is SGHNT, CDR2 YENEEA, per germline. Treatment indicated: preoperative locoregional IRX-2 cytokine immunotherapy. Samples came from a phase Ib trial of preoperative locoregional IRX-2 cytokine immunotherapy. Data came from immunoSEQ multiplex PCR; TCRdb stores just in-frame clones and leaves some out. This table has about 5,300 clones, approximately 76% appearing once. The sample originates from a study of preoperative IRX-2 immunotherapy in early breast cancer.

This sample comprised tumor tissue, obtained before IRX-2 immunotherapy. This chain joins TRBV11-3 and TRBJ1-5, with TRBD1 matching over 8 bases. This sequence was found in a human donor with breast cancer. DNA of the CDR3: TGTGCCAGCAGCAGTGGACAGGGATATAGCAATCAGCCCCAGCATTTT. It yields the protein CASSSGQGYSNQPQHF.